Listed below are T cell receptor beta chains from one sample, sequenced in a study of T cells after yellow fever vaccination. Each CDR3 protein gets one entry after TCRdb re-called the 5' RACE reads with MiXCR. Of just under 600,000 distinct CDR3 sequences listed, approximately 12% are singletons. Sequencing used PBMCs, obtained on the day of the yellow fever booster vaccination. Every receptor here comes from a man aged 30-40 years who received the YFV17D yellow fever vaccine. Each CDR3 is given with its conserved first and last residue. A D gene is named only where the DNA matches it firmly. The size field is filled for only some rows; it gives once, few, many or a size class.

V gene	J gene	clone size	D gene	CDR3 protein	CDR3 DNA
TRBV7-9	TRBJ1-1	few	-	CASSLAIETEAFF	TGTGCCAGCAGCTTAGCGATTGAGACTGAAGCTTTCTTT
TRBV11-2	TRBJ2-5	-	-	CASRQKGQTEETQYF	TGTGCCAGCAGACAAAAGGGGCAAACAGAAGAGACCCAGTACTTC
TRBV18	TRBJ1-1	few	-	CASSPPLGENTEAFF	TGTGCCAGCTCACCACCGCTGGGGGAGAACACTGAAGCTTTCTTT
TRBV10-3	TRBJ2-7	few	TRBD2	CAISAPGLAGLYEQYF	TGTGCCATCAGTGCCCCAGGACTAGCGGGGCTCTACGAGCAGTACTTC
TRBV20-1	TRBJ2-1	once	-	CSASRGGPYNEQFF	TGCAGTGCTAGTAGAGGGGGTCCCTACAATGAGCAGTTCTTC
TRBV18	TRBJ1-1	few	-	CASSPPGTMNTEAFF	TGTGCCAGCTCACCCCCGGGAACCATGAACACTGAAGCTTTCTTT
TRBV20-1	TRBJ2-5	few	-	CSASKTVGETQYF	TGCAGTGCTAGTAAGACAGTTGGGGAGACCCAGTACTTC
TRBV6-6	TRBJ2-5	few	TRBD1	CASRDRATQYF	TGTGCCAGCAGGGACAGGGCCACCCAGTACTTC
TRBV6-2/TRBV6-3	TRBJ2-5	-	TRBD1	CASRRYRDRAETQYF	TGTGCCAGCAGAAGATACCGGGACAGGGCAGAGACCCAGTACTTC
TRBV12-3/TRBV12-4	TRBJ2-3	-	-	CASKEGHGTDTQYF	TGTGCCAGTAAAGAGGGGCACGGGACAGATACGCAGTATTTT
TRBV28	TRBJ2-5	-	TRBD1	CASSLVRGRGETQYF	TGTGCCAGCAGTTTGGTCAGGGGGCGAGGAGAGACCCAGTACTTC
TRBV5-1	TRBJ1-2	-	-	CASSSPEGANPYGYTF	TGCGCCAGCAGCTCTCCCGAGGGCGCGAACCCCTATGGCTACACCTTC
TRBV20-1	TRBJ2-7	few	TRBD1	CSARGAGQDTYEQYF	TGCAGTGCTAGGGGGGCCGGACAGGACACCTACGAGCAGTACTTC
TRBV18	TRBJ2-7	few	-	CASSPPAGDEQYF	TGTGCCAGCTCACCCCCGGCAGGGGACGAGCAGTACTTC
TRBV12-3/TRBV12-4	TRBJ2-1	many	-	CASLSYNEQFF	TGTGCCAGCCTCTCCTACAATGAGCAGTTCTTC
TRBV7-2	TRBJ1-5	many	-	CASSPGRNNQPQHF	TGTGCCAGCAGCCCGGGACGGAACAATCAGCCCCAGCATTTT
TRBV3-1	TRBJ2-1	-	TRBD2	CASSQVRTSVHEQFF	TGTGCCAGCAGCCAAGTGAGGACTAGCGTTCATGAGCAGTTCTTC
TRBV10-3	TRBJ2-7	few	TRBD1	CAIGSTGADEQYF	TGTGCCATCGGCTCGACAGGGGCGGACGAGCAGTACTTC
TRBV27	TRBJ2-7	few	-	CASSSPGRNYEQYF	TGTGCCAGCAGTTCCCCGGGACGAAACTACGAGCAGTACTTC
TRBV7-9	TRBJ1-1	few	-	CASSRSTGSTEAFF	TGTGCCAGCAGTCGTTCCACAGGGAGCACTGAAGCTTTCTTT
TRBV12-3/TRBV12-4	TRBJ2-7	-	TRBD2	CASKERDQSYEQYF	TGTGCCAGCAAGGAGCGGGATCAATCCTACGAGCAGTACTTC
TRBV7-7	TRBJ2-1	-	-	CASSLAAGTGNEQFF	TGTGCTAGCAGCTTAGCTGCGGGCACGGGGAATGAGCAGTTCTTC
TRBV24-1	TRBJ2-1	-	TRBD2	CATSDEAGTSGNEQFF	TGTGCCACCAGTGATGAAGCCGGGACTAGCGGTAATGAGCAGTTCTTC
TRBV9	TRBJ2-1	-	-	CASGSFRSELPNEQFF	TGTGCCAGCGGCTCGTTTCGTAGCGAACTCCCCAATGAGCAGTTCTTC
TRBV28	TRBJ2-1	few	-	CASSFSARSVGQFF	TGTGCCAGCAGTTTTTCGGCTCGGAGCGTGGGGCAGTTCTTC
TRBV7-8	TRBJ2-7	-	TRBD2	CASSASGGLYEQYF	TGTGCCAGCAGCGCTAGCGGGGGGCTCTACGAGCAGTACTTC
TRBV11-2	TRBJ2-1	-	TRBD2	CASSSKLTSGRAPDEQFF	TGTGCCAGCAGCTCCAAGTTGACTAGCGGGAGGGCCCCGGATGAGCAGTTCTTC
TRBV23-1	TRBJ2-7	-	TRBD2	CASTPPPLGLAGGPVYEQYF	TGCGCCAGCACCCCCCCCCCTTTGGGACTAGCGGGAGGGCCGGTCTACGAGCAGTACTTC
TRBV9	TRBJ2-7	few	TRBD1	CASSVEGGGYEQYF	TGTGCCAGCAGCGTAGAAGGGGGCGGCTACGAGCAGTACTTC
TRBV10-3	TRBJ2-7	few	TRBD1	CAISESRDRNEQYF	TGTGCCATCAGTGAGTCCCGGGACAGGAACGAGCAGTACTTC
TRBV2	TRBJ2-2	few	TRBD1	CASSDEGTGASLGTGELFF	TGTGCCAGCAGTGATGAGGGGACAGGGGCCTCCCTCGGCACCGGGGAGCTGTTTTTT
TRBV20-1	TRBJ2-1	few	TRBD2	CSAREAGEIYNEQFF	TGCAGTGCTAGAGAAGCGGGAGAGATATACAATGAGCAGTTCTTC
TRBV9	TRBJ2-2	-	TRBD2	CASSVNSGVNTGELFF	TGTGCCAGCAGCGTGAATAGCGGGGTTAACACCGGGGAGCTGTTTTTT
TRBV6-2/TRBV6-3	TRBJ1-5	-	-	CASKDSNQPQHF	TGTGCCAGCAAGGATAGCAATCAGCCCCAGCATTTT
TRBV29-1	TRBJ2-1	-	TRBD2	CSLIQPGLVIDEQFF	TGCAGCTTAATACAACCGGGACTAGTTATCGATGAGCAGTTCTTC
TRBV29-1	TRBJ2-1	-	TRBD2	CSVEDWYGTSYNEQFF	TGCAGCGTTGAAGATTGGTATGGGACTAGTTACAATGAGCAGTTCTTC
TRBV27	TRBJ2-5	-	-	CASRVMAKETQYF	TGTGCCAGCCGGGTGATGGCGAAAGAGACCCAGTACTTC
TRBV18	TRBJ2-5	-	TRBD1	CASSRGQGKQETQYF	TGTGCCAGCTCACGAGGACAGGGTAAACAAGAGACCCAGTACTTC
TRBV5-4	TRBJ2-7	-	TRBD2	CASSLVTGSSGNGVAYEQYF	TGTGCCAGCAGCTTGGTCACGGGGTCTAGCGGGAACGGGGTGGCCTACGAGCAGTACTTC
TRBV7-6	TRBJ2-3	-	TRBD2	CASSPGLAGAFTDTQYF	TGTGCCAGCAGCCCTGGACTAGCGGGGGCCTTCACAGATACGCAGTATTTT
TRBV12-3/TRBV12-4	TRBJ2-1	-	-	CASSLARGEQFF	TGTGCCAGCAGTTTGGCCAGAGGTGAGCAGTTCTTC
TRBV9	TRBJ2-7	-	-	CASSEHGSAAEQYF	TGTGCCAGCAGCGAACACGGGAGCGCGGCCGAGCAGTACTTC
TRBV20-1	TRBJ2-7	-	-	CSAPLHGGSSYEQYF	TGCAGTGCCCCTCTCCATGGTGGGAGCTCCTACGAGCAGTACTTC
TRBV5-4	TRBJ2-1	-	TRBD2	CASSSLADSTYNEQFF	TGTGCCAGCAGCTCACTAGCGGACTCCACCTACAATGAGCAGTTCTTC
TRBV4-3	TRBJ2-6	-	-	CASSLRQVIGANVLTF	TGCGCCAGCAGCCTAAGACAGGTGATCGGGGCCAACGTCCTGACTTTC
TRBV28	TRBJ1-5	few	-	CASSLTFGAGSLGNQPQHF	TGTGCCAGCAGTTTAACTTTCGGGGCAGGTTCCTTGGGCAATCAGCCCCAGCATTTT
TRBV29-1	TRBJ2-3	-	-	CSILRSSATDTQYF	TGCAGCATCCTAAGGAGTAGCGCCACAGATACGCAGTATTTT
TRBV7-2	TRBJ2-1	-	-	CASSPDYLVKPFF	TGTGCCAGCAGCCCAGACTATCTCGTAAAGCCGTTCTTC
TRBV6-2/TRBV6-3	TRBJ1-1	few	-	CASSYVQVQRQAFF	TGTGCCAGCAGTTACGTCCAGGTGCAGCGGCAAGCTTTCTTT
TRBV15	TRBJ2-3	-	-	CATSRDWGGRATDTQYF	TGTGCCACCAGCAGAGATTGGGGGGGCAGAGCAACAGATACGCAGTATTTT
TRBV5-1	TRBJ2-3	-	-	CASSSPWPSSTDTQYF	TGCGCCAGCAGCTCCCCATGGCCTTCGAGCACAGATACGCAGTATTTT
TRBV29-1	TRBJ2-3	-	TRBD1	CSAGQSTDTQYF	TGCAGCGCGGGACAGAGCACAGATACGCAGTATTTT
TRBV12-3/TRBV12-4	TRBJ2-7	many	-	CASSQGRAYEQYF	TGTGCCAGCAGCCAGGGACGTGCCTACGAGCAGTACTTC
TRBV5-1	TRBJ2-1	-	TRBD1	CASSEQGAYEQFF	TGCGCCAGCAGCGAGCAGGGGGCGTATGAGCAGTTCTTC
TRBV28	TRBJ2-5	few	TRBD2	CASSLTSGGTQYF	TGTGCCAGCAGTCTGACTAGCGGGGGGACCCAGTACTTC